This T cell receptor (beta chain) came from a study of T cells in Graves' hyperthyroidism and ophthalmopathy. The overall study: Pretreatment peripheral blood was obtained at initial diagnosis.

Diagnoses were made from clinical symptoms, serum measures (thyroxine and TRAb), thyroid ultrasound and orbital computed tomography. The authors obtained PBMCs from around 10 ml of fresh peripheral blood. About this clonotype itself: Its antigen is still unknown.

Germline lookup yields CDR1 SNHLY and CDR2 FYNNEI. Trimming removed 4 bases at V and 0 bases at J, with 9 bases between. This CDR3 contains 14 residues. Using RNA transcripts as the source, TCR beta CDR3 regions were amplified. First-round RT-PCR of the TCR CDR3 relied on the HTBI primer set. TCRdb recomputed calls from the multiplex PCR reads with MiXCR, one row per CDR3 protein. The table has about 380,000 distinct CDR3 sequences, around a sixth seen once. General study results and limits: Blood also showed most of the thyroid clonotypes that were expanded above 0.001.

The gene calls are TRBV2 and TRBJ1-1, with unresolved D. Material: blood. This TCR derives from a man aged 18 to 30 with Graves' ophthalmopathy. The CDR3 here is CASSVRVMNTEAFF. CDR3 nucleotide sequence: TGTGCCAGCAGTGTCCGGGTTATGAACACTGAAGCTTTCTTT.